The 24 T cell receptor beta chains below come from one sample, sequenced in a study of cytomegalovirus exposure and HLA in healthy donors. PCR amplification relied on 60 Vbeta primers (plus 13 Jbeta primers). The table came from immunoSEQ multiplex PCR; TCRdb's copy has only in-frame clones and leaves some out. The table shows 45,000 to 55,000 clones, with around 62% occurring only once. The sequenced material came from PBMCs. These receptors all stem from a human donor in good health.

This chain links TRBV6-5 with TRBJ2-1, with D possibly matching TRBD2 (7 bases). In germline, CDR1 is MNHEY, CDR2 SVGAGI. V shed 4 bases and J shed 15 bases, with 25 bases lying between them. This CDR3 has 15 amino acids. In nucleotides, the CDR3 is TGTGCCAGCAGTTCCAATTTTGCGGGGGCCTCTAGGTGGTTCTTC. Residues: CASSSNFAGASRWFF.

The J gene is TRBJ1-6, the V gene TRBV6-1; 8 positions match TRBD1. The CDR3 spans 13 residues. V lost 6 bases, J lost 8 bases, and 3 bases stayed unmatched. Germline CDR1 and CDR2: MNHNS and SASEGT. This CDR3 is CASSDRGDSPLHF. The CDR3 coding sequence is TGTGCCAGCAGCGACAGGGGTGATTCACCCCTCCACTTT.

The table lists this clone with a count of one. The chain is built from TRBV9 and TRBJ2-7; the match to TRBD1 covers 9 bases. The CDR3 covers 16 residues. The V and J ends lost 0 bases and 1 base, in that order; junction bases with no gene match: 5. The germline CDR1 and CDR2 sequences are SGDLS and YYNGEE. As DNA, the CDR3 is TGTGCCAGCAGCGTAGGAGTGGGGACAGGGTCCTACGAGCAGTACTTC. It translates to CASSVGVGTGSYEQYF. Variable domain in full (rest from reference TRBV9 and TRBJ2-7): DSGVTQTPKHLITATGQRVTLRCSPRSGDLSVYWYQQSLDQGLQFLIQYYNGEERAKGNILERFSAQQFPDLHSELNLSSLELGDSALYFCASSVGVGTGSYEQYFGPGTRLTVT.

Notes on this clone: Mismatch with germline at one junction end may stem from a read error. The V call is TRBV2, the J call TRBJ1-5, with a tentative D call TRBD1 (5 bases). Germline CDR1 is SNHLY and CDR2 is FYNNEI. The CDR3 runs 13 residues. The chain's CDR3 is CATSEQGNQPQHF. CDR3 in DNA: TGTGCCACCAGTGAGCAGGGTAATCAGCCCCAGCATTTT. Drawing the rest from reference TRBV2 and TRBJ1-5, the complete variable domain is EPEVTQTPSHQVTQMGQEVILRCVPISNHLYFYWYRQILGQKVEFLVSFYNNEISEKSEIFDDQFSVERPDGSNFTLKIRSTKLEDSAMYFCATSEQGNQPQHFGDGTRLSIL.

The gene calls are TRBV6-5 and TRBJ2-5; 8 bases match TRBD2. Germline assignment: CDR1 MNHEY and CDR2 SVGAGI. J gave up 4 bases and V 7 bases, and 14 bases lay outside the gene matches. The CDR3 length is 16 residues. DNA for the CDR3: TGTGCCAGCACGTACTCCCGGGGGGGCAGGGGAGAGACCCAGTACTTC. Protein: CASTYSRGGRGETQYF.

The chain links TRBV2 to TRBJ1-2; 8 bases map to TRBD1. The V gene end was trimmed by 4 bases and the J gene end by 2 bases; junction bases not matched to a gene: 9. In germline, CDR1 is SNHLY, CDR2 FYNNEI. This CDR3 contains 16 residues. CDR3 amino acids: CASSARQGITNYGYTF. The CDR3, as DNA: TGTGCCAGCAGTGCGCGACAGGGGATTACAAACTATGGCTACACCTTC.

The chain combines TRBV7-8 with TRBJ1-5; no definite D call. The germline V gene encodes CDR1 SGHVS and CDR2 FQNEAQ. Trimming cost V 11 bases and J 2 bases, with 10 bases left between them. This CDR3 region has 12 residues. The CDR3: CALGRGNQPQHF. The CDR3 DNA is TGTGCCCTTGGGCGGGGCAATCAGCCCCAGCATTTT.

This sequence joins TRBV5-1 and TRBJ2-1, with 8 bases aligning to TRBD2. Germline CDR1 SGHRS, CDR2 YFSETQ. The CDR3 is 15 amino acids. V lost 5 bases to trimming and J lost 4 bases; unmatched junction nucleotides: 8. The CDR3 bases are TGCGCCAGCAGGCAAAGCGGGGGAGATTACAATGAGCAGTTCTTC. Residues: CASRQSGGDYNEQFF. Based on the CDR3 plus reference TRBV5-1 and TRBJ2-1, the full variable domain is KAGVTQTPRYLIKTRGQQVTLSCSPISGHRSVSWYQQTPGQGLQFLFEYFSETQRNKGNFPGRFSGRQFSNSRSEMNVSTLELGDSALYLCASRQSGGDYNEQFFGPGTRLTVL.

This rearrangement joins TRBV7-2 to TRBJ2-5; 7 bases fit TRBD2. Germline assignment: CDR1 SGHTA and CDR2 FQGNSA. The V and J ends lost 5 bases and 1 base, in that order; junction bases with no gene match: 1. The CDR3 loop spans 13 amino acids. The CDR3: CASSGGVQETQYF. As DNA, the CDR3 is TGTGCCAGCAGCGGGGGGGTCCAAGAGACCCAGTACTTC. The variable domain in full, with the rest retrieved from reference TRBV7-2 and TRBJ2-5, is GAGVSQSPSNKVTEKGKDVELRCDPISGHTALYWYRQSLGQGLEFLIYFQGNSAPDKSGLPSDRFSAERTGGSVSTLTIQRTQQEDSAVYLCASSGGVQETQYFGPGTRLLVL.

Only one count was recorded for this clone. V gene TRBV30 combines with J gene TRBJ2-5; D possibly corresponds to TRBD2 (6 bases). V shed 7 bases and J shed 10 bases, with 22 bases lying between them. CDR1 and CDR2 from the germline V gene are GTSNPN and SVGIG (reference sequence). CDR3 length: 13 residues. CDR3 amino acids: CASNSGVSSGQYF. CDR3 nucleotides: TGTGCCTCTAATTCGGGGGTTTCGTCGGGCCAGTACTTC. Full variable domain (missing parts from reference TRBV30 and TRBJ2-5): SQTIHQWPATLVQPVGSPLSLECTVEGTSNPNLYWYRQAAGRGLQLLFYSVGIGQISSEVPQNLSASRPQDRQFILSSKKLLLSDSGFYLCASNSGVSSGQYFGPGTRLLVL.

V usage is TRBV19 and J usage is TRBJ1-5; possible D gene TRBD1, 6 bases. CDR3 length: 12 amino acids. CDR1 is LNHDA and CDR2 is SQIVND in the germline V gene (reference sequence). V dropped 9 bases and J dropped 13 bases, with 19 bases sitting between them. This CDR3 is CASRKREGVQHF. The CDR3 bases are TGTGCCAGCAGGAAGAGAGAGGGGGTTCAGCATTTT.

This chain uses TRBV15 with TRBJ2-5; 9 bases align to TRBD1. After removal of 3 bases from V and 5 bases from J, the junction contained 10 bases not matched to a gene. This CDR3 is built from 16 residues. The germline gives CDR1 LNHNV, CDR2 YYDKDF (reference sequence). Here the CDR3 reads CATSRGTGSPRETQYF. CDR3 sequence (DNA): TGTGCCACCAGCAGGGGGACAGGGTCCCCGCGGGAGACCCAGTACTTC.

This clone was detected only a few times. The sample carries other DNA sequences with the same CDR3. V usage is TRBV6-4 and J usage is TRBJ1-1; a possible D gene is TRBD1 (6 bases). The V gene's germline CDR1 is MRHNA and CDR2 SNTAGT. The CDR3 length is 14 residues. Deletions cut 0 bases from V and 4 bases from J, with 9 bases between. The CDR3 region is CASSDSSRGTEAFF. DNA for the CDR3: TGTGCCAGCAGTGACTCGAGCAGGGGCACTGAAGCTTTCTTT.

CDR3 loop: CASSLTPLLRNTEAFF. CDR3 sequence (DNA): TGTGCCAGCAGCTTAACCCCTCTTTTGCGGAACACTGAAGCTTTCTTT. V gene TRBV7-3 combines with J gene TRBJ1-1; the D is unclear. Germline loops: CDR1 SGHTA, CDR2 FQGTGA. The V and J ends lost 0 bases and 1 base respectively, with 12 bases between them. This CDR3 is built from 16 residues.

V and J are TRBV2 and TRBJ1-4; TRBD1 agrees at 8 bases. Germline CDR1 SNHLY, CDR2 FYNNEI. The J segment lost 0 bases and the V segment lost 7 bases, leaving 4 bases of the junction unmatched. This CDR3 region has 15 residues. CDR3 sequence: CASNGQGATNEKLFF. The CDR3 region has the DNA TGTGCCAGCAATGGACAGGGCGCAACTAATGAAAAACTGTTTTTT.

The chain combines TRBV10-3 with TRBJ2-1; 10 bases line up with TRBD2. The CDR3 has 13 amino acids. CDR1 ENHRY and CDR2 SYGVKD come from the germline V gene. The V gene end was trimmed by 8 bases and the J gene end by 5 bases; junction bases not matched to a gene: 3. CDR3 sequence reads: CAIASGGDNEQFF. CDR3 DNA: TGTGCCATCGCGAGCGGGGGGGACAATGAGCAGTTCTTC.

The chain is built from TRBV30 and TRBJ2-1; 11 bases map to TRBD2. Germline CDR1 GTSNPN, CDR2 SVGIG (reference sequence). The CDR3 has 15 amino acids. V shed 3 bases and J 4 bases; nucleotides not matched to a gene: 5. In DNA, the CDR3 is TGTGCCTGGAGGATTGGGACTAGCGGATACAATGAGCAGTTCTTC. Translating it yields CAWRIGTSGYNEQFF.

The V call is TRBV30, the J call TRBJ1-1; unclear D gene. In germline, CDR1 is GTSNPN, CDR2 SVGIG (reference sequence). Trimming took off 8 bases at V and 4 bases at J, with 17 bases between the two ends. There are 13 residues in the CDR3. The DNA of the CDR3 is TGTGCCGGCCGGCGGGCGAGACTCACTGAAGCTTTCTTT. Its translation: CAGRRARLTEAFF.

The rearrangement uses TRBV19 and TRBJ1-1; D call uncertain. CDR1 LNHDA and CDR2 SQIVND come from the germline V gene (reference sequence). The CDR3 runs to 14 residues. V was cut by 3 bases and J by 1 base, with 9 bases left in between. The CDR3 region is CASSIGLQNTEAFF. In nucleotides, the CDR3 is TGTGCCAGTAGTATCGGACTGCAGAACACTGAAGCTTTCTTT.

Details on this clone: Its ends do not fully match the called genes, so a read error is possible. The chain's CDR3 is CASSPLDRGHSYGCTF. The CDR3 nucleotides read TGCGCCAGCAGCCCTCTCGACAGGGGGCATAGCTATGGCTGCACCTTC. The gene calls are TRBV5-1 and TRBJ1-2; the match to TRBD1 covers 10 bases. Germline CDR1 and CDR2: SGHRS and YFSETQ. The CDR3 has 16 amino acids.

This clone was seen a handful of times. This chain uses TRBV5-4 with TRBJ1-3; 8 nucleotides line up with TRBD1. The germline V gene encodes CDR1 SGHNT and CDR2 YYREEE (reference sequence). Losses at the gene ends were 4 bases for V and 3 bases for J; bases not matched to a gene: 6. This CDR3 spans 15 amino acids. The CDR3 DNA follows: TGTGCCAGCAGCCCCCGGACAGGGAGTGGAAACACCATATATTTT. Translating gives CASSPRTGSGNTIYF.

This chain uses TRBV19 with TRBJ1-4; D is undetermined. The CDR3 runs 17 residues. V lost 6 bases, J lost 8 bases, and 25 bases lay in between. Germline V CDR1 and CDR2: LNHDA, SQIVND (reference sequence). The CDR3 loop is CASSLHKHPRDLEKLFF. The CDR3 nucleotides are TGTGCCAGTAGCCTACATAAACACCCCCGGGATTTGGAAAAACTGTTTTTT.

This clone occurred a few times. The rearrangement joins TRBV5-1 to TRBJ2-3, with 8 bases that match TRBD2. V was pared by 4 bases and J by 0 bases, with 4 bases of the junction left unmatched. The CDR3 extends over 15 amino acids. The germline V gene encodes CDR1 SGHRS and CDR2 YFSETQ. As DNA, the CDR3 is TGCGCCAGCAGCCAACTAGCGGCTAGCACAGATACGCAGTATTTT. Protein product: CASSQLAASTDTQYF.

Here the CDR3 DNA reads TGTGCCAGCAGCCCCCAGGCGGGACAGGGTGCTGGCTACACCTTC. It yields the protein CASSPQAGQGAGYTF. The gene calls are TRBV7-9 and TRBJ1-2, with 9 bases aligning to TRBD1. The germline CDR1 and CDR2 sequences are SEHNR and FQNEAQ (reference sequence). The CDR3 spans 15 residues. The V gene end was trimmed by 5 bases and the J gene end by 7 bases; junction bases not matched to a gene: 11.